These 11 T cell receptor beta chains came from one sample sequenced in a study of response to subunit inactivated influenza vaccine. TCRdb recomputed calls from the RT-PCR reads with MiXCR, one row per CDR3 protein. The data hold 550,000 to 600,000 distinct CDR3 sequences, with over 9.5% observed a single time. Sequencing was performed on PBMCs from blood, taken on the day of vaccination. Receptors were obtained from a man aged 50 or older who received an inactivated influenza vaccine.

The rearrangement uses TRBV6-2 or TRBV6-3 and TRBJ2-2, with TRBD2 matching 9 bases. Germline V lookup: CDR1 MNHEY, CDR2 SVGEGT. This CDR3 is 16 amino acids long. The junction had 6 bases not matched to a gene; V was cut back by 6 bases and J by 1 base. CDR3 nucleotides: TGTGCCAGCAGACGAGCGGGGGGAATGAACACCGGGGAGCTGTTTTTT. It encodes CASRRAGGMNTGELFF.

This clonotype was counted a few times. V gene TRBV29-1 combines with J gene TRBJ2-6; TRBD1 matches 11 bases. Germline CDR1 reads SQVTM; CDR2 reads ANQGSEA. This CDR3 has 15 residues. V trimming: 4 bases; J trimming: 2 bases; junction bases outside the gene matches: 1. The CDR3 region is CSVGGQGAGANVLTF. The CDR3 DNA is TGCAGCGTTGGGGGACAGGGGGCTGGGGCCAACGTCCTGACTTTC. The variable domain in full, with the rest retrieved from reference TRBV29-1 and TRBJ2-6, is SAVISQKPSRDICQRGTSLTIQCQVDSQVTMMFWYRQQPGQSLTLIATANQGSEATYESGFVIDKFPISRPNLTFSTLTVSNMSPEDSSIYLCSVGGQGAGANVLTFGAGSRLTVL.

This clonotype was seen at least ten times. The rearrangement joins TRBV20-1 to TRBJ2-3, with D possibly being TRBD2 (6 bases). CDR3 length: 15 amino acids. Looked up from germline, CDR1 is DFQATT and CDR2 is SNEGSKA (reference sequence). Between the trimmed V and J ends, which lost 0 bases and 1 base, there was a span of 11 bases. For the CDR3, the DNA is TGCAGTGCTAGAGATGGTGCTAGCGGCACAGATACGCAGTATTTT. This gives the protein CSARDGASGTDTQYF.

The rearrangement uses TRBV6-2 or TRBV6-3 and TRBJ1-2; D may be TRBD1 (5 bases). CDR1 is MNHEY, CDR2 SVGEGT, per germline. V was shortened by 2 bases and J by 4 bases, with 11 bases between the two germline ends. This CDR3 comprises 14 residues. The CDR3 loop is CASSYPTAIYGYTF. The CDR3 DNA sequence: TGTGCCAGCAGTTACCCGACAGCAATCTATGGCTACACCTTC.

In this sample, this clonotype turned up many times. The rearrangement joins TRBV6-5 to TRBJ2-7; the D gene could be TRBD1 or TRBD2 (5 bases each). The V gene's germline CDR1 is MNHEY and CDR2 SVGAGI. The CDR3 length is 13 residues. With 4 bases removed from V and 2 bases from J, the gap between germline ends came to 9 bases. Here the CDR3 reads CASSWGRTYEQYF. The CDR3 region has the DNA TGTGCCAGCAGTTGGGGACGGACCTACGAGCAGTACTTC.

This clonotype was picked up many times. This CDR3 is CASSLAGTGQETQYF. CDR3 coding DNA: TGTGCCAGCAGCTTAGCCGGGACAGGGCAAGAGACCCAGTACTTC. The genes are TRBV7-9 and TRBJ2-5, with 9 nucleotides matching TRBD1. CDR1 and CDR2 (germline): SEHNR, FQNEAQ (reference sequence). This CDR3 is 15 amino acids long. The V gene end was trimmed by 0 bases and the J gene end by 2 bases; junction bases not matched to a gene: 1.

This clonotype turned up a few times. This chain connects TRBV3-1 to TRBJ2-7, with D possibly being TRBD1 or TRBD2 (7 bases each). CDR1 is LGHDT and CDR2 is YNNKEL in the germline V gene (reference sequence). Between the trimmed V and J ends, which lost 2 bases and 2 bases, there was a span of 13 bases. The CDR3 totals 15 residues. In nucleotides, the CDR3 is TGTGCCAGCAGCCAAAGCGGGACAGTCCCCTACGAGCAGTACTTC. Protein: CASSQSGTVPYEQYF.

The chain has TRBV6-5 and TRBJ2-7; D call uncertain. CDR3 size: 12 residues. V was trimmed by 0 bases and J by 5 bases, leaving 5 bases between them. CDR1 and CDR2 (germline): MNHEY, SVGAGI. In nucleotides, the CDR3 is TGTGCCAGCAGTTACTCGAGGCACGAGCAGTACTTC. Translating it yields CASSYSRHEQYF.

The chain joins TRBV10-3 to TRBJ2-7; the match to TRBD1 covers 12 bases. Germline V gives CDR1 ENHRY, CDR2 SYGVKD. The J segment lost 1 base and the V segment lost 5 bases, leaving 6 bases of the junction unmatched. This CDR3 has 16 residues. CDR3 nucleotides: TGTGCCATCAGTACTCCGGGACAGGGGGCGTCCTACGAGCAGTACTTC. It codes for CAISTPGQGASYEQYF.

The chain recombines TRBV4-3 with TRBJ2-1; 10 bases map to TRBD2. The J segment lost 6 bases and the V segment lost 0 bases, leaving 5 bases of the junction unmatched. Germline-derived CDR1 and CDR2 are LGHNA and YSLEER. The length of the CDR3 is 16 residues. The CDR3 here is CASSQESSGRANEQFF. The CDR3, as DNA: TGCGCCAGCAGCCAAGAGTCCAGCGGGAGGGCCAATGAGCAGTTCTTC.

This sequence joins TRBV28 and TRBJ2-4, with 13 bases fitting TRBD2. V lost 5 bases and J lost 7; bases outside the gene matches: 8. Germline V gene sequence: CDR1 MDHEN, CDR2 SYDVKM. The CDR3 extends over 16 amino acids. The CDR3 loop reads CASSPKTSGRRNIQYF. CDR3 bases: TGTGCCAGCAGTCCAAAGACTAGCGGGAGGCGGAACATTCAGTACTTC.